A selection of T cell receptor beta chains follows, all from one sample in a study of vaccination and CD4 T cells after COVID-19. For these TCRs, the target antigens are not known. TCRdb re-called the PCR reads through MiXCR, storing one row per CDR3 protein. The repertoire has 4,500 or so distinct CDR3 sequences, less than 55% of them found once; the top ten carry roughly 47%. The sequencing input was CD4+ T cells from blood, cultured in vitro. The receptors were sampled from a human donor who had recovered from COVID-19. Each CDR3 is given with its conserved first and last residue. Fields, in order: J gene, V gene, CDR3 length, CDR3 protein.

j_gene: TRBJ2-2
v_gene: TRBV4-2
len: 18
CDR3aa: CASSQAARLAWDTGELFF

j_gene: TRBJ2-2
v_gene: TRBV12-3/TRBV12-4
len: 16
CDR3aa: CASTNPGIADAGELFF

j_gene: TRBJ2-5
v_gene: TRBV11-1
len: 15
CDR3aa: CASSLGHRGTETQYF

j_gene: TRBJ2-3
v_gene: TRBV7-3
len: 13
CDR3aa: CASSLMGTDTQYF

j_gene: TRBJ1-1
v_gene: TRBV5-1
len: 16
CDR3aa: CASSRSRDLQNTEAFF

j_gene: TRBJ1-2
v_gene: TRBV6-1
len: 14
CDR3aa: CASSESGGIYGYTF

j_gene: TRBJ1-2
v_gene: TRBV20-1
len: 10
CDR3aa: CSASSGRYTF

j_gene: TRBJ2-7
v_gene: TRBV21-1
len: 16
CDR3aa: CASKVWDSQKFYEQYF

j_gene: TRBJ1-1
v_gene: TRBV10-3
len: 14
CDR3aa: CAISTRALNTEAFF

j_gene: TRBJ2-7
v_gene: TRBV5-4
len: 16
CDR3aa: CASSLGGAGSSYEQYF

j_gene: TRBJ1-1
v_gene: TRBV11-1
len: 16
CDR3aa: CARSLVRRLMNTEAFF

j_gene: TRBJ1-1
v_gene: TRBV2
len: 14
CDR3aa: CASRDRVLTTEAFF

j_gene: TRBJ1-2
v_gene: TRBV5-1
len: 17
CDR3aa: CASSLTPGDGANYGYTF

j_gene: TRBJ1-6
v_gene: TRBV3-1
len: 14
CDR3aa: CASSHQGRESPLHF

j_gene: TRBJ2-1
v_gene: TRBV20-1
len: 15
CDR3aa: CSAPPRGSSYNEQFF

j_gene: TRBJ2-7
v_gene: TRBV6-5
len: 13
CDR3aa: CASSSAGVGEQYF

j_gene: TRBJ2-3
v_gene: TRBV7-9
len: 14
CDR3aa: CASSFGPFRDTQYF

j_gene: TRBJ1-2
v_gene: TRBV5-1
len: 14
CDR3aa: CASSFREGLDGYTF

j_gene: TRBJ1-1
v_gene: TRBV5-1
len: 14
CDR3aa: CASSLEAPNTEAFF

j_gene: TRBJ2-1
v_gene: TRBV7-8
len: 17
CDR3aa: CASSALRWRGKFNEQFF

j_gene: TRBJ1-5
v_gene: TRBV15
len: 14
CDR3aa: CATSSRQIGQPQHF

j_gene: TRBJ2-5
v_gene: TRBV5-8
len: 16
CDR3aa: CASSLAGRGFGETQYF

j_gene: TRBJ2-3
v_gene: TRBV20-1
len: 14
CDR3aa: CSARVYSATDTQYF

j_gene: TRBJ2-4
v_gene: TRBV20-1
len: 14
CDR3aa: CSARDRTGGNIQYF

j_gene: TRBJ1-2
v_gene: TRBV2
len: 15
CDR3aa: CASKNQGVANYGYTF

j_gene: TRBJ2-7
v_gene: TRBV7-8
len: 13
CDR3aa: CASSLGAANAQYF

j_gene: TRBJ1-2
v_gene: TRBV19
len: 13
CDR3aa: CASSIGQTYGYTF

j_gene: TRBJ2-1
v_gene: TRBV7-3
len: 15
CDR3aa: CASSSPGQGINEQFF

j_gene: TRBJ1-6
v_gene: TRBV20-1
len: 14
CDR3aa: CSARARVSNSPLHF

j_gene: TRBJ2-3
v_gene: TRBV20-1
len: 14
CDR3aa: CSARDPQGGDTQYF

j_gene: TRBJ2-2
v_gene: TRBV15
len: 15
CDR3aa: CATSKGAANTGELFF

j_gene: TRBJ2-3
v_gene: TRBV5-4
len: 19
CDR3aa: CASSWGGTTSGRRSDTQYF

j_gene: TRBJ1-2
v_gene: TRBV4-1
len: 14
CDR3aa: CASSRATQGVGYTF

j_gene: TRBJ1-2
v_gene: TRBV10-3
len: 13
CDR3aa: CAISSTRGAGYTF

j_gene: TRBJ2-1
v_gene: TRBV20-1
len: 16
CDR3aa: CSAGTSSGHSYNEQFF

j_gene: TRBJ2-7
v_gene: TRBV7-9
len: 16
CDR3aa: CASSALVQGASYEQYF

j_gene: TRBJ1-1
v_gene: TRBV20-1
len: 12
CDR3aa: CSAEEWNTEAFF

j_gene: TRBJ2-7
v_gene: TRBV7-2
len: 15
CDR3aa: CASSSAGLASYEQYF

j_gene: TRBJ2-5
v_gene: TRBV7-2
len: 15
CDR3aa: CASSLVTEYQETQYF

j_gene: TRBJ1-6
v_gene: TRBV6-5
len: 16
CDR3aa: CASSYLPGTGNSPLHF